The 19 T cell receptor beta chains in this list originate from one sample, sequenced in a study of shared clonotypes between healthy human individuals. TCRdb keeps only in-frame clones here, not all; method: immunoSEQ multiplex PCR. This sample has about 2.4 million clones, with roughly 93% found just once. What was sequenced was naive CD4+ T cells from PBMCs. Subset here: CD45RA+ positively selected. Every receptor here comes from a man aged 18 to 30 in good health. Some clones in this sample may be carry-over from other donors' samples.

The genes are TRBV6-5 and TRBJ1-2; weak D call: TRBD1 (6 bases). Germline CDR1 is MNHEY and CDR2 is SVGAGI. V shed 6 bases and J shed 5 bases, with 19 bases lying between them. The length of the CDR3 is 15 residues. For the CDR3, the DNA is TGTGCCAGCAGACTAAAGGGAAGGGGGTTGTATGGCTACACCTTC. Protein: CASRLKGRGLYGYTF.

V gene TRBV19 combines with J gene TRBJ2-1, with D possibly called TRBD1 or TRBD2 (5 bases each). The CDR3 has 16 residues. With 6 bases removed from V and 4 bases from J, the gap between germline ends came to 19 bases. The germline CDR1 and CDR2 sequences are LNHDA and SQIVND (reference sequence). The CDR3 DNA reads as TGTGCCAGTAGGGACGATTCGGGGCTTCGGTACAATGAGCAGTTCTTC. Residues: CASRDDSGLRYNEQFF. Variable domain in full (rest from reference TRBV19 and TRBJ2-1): DGGITQSPKYLFRKEGQNVTLSCEQNLNHDAMYWYRQDPGQGLRLIYYSQIVNDFQKGDIAEGYSVSREKKESFPLTVTSAQKNPTAFYLCASRDDSGLRYNEQFFGPGTRLTVL.

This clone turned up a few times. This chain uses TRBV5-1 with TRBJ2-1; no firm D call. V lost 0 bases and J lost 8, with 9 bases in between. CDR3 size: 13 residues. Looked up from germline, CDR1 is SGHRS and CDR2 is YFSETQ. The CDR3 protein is CASSLGQSHEQFF. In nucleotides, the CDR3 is TGCGCCAGCAGCTTGGGGCAGTCCCATGAGCAGTTCTTC.

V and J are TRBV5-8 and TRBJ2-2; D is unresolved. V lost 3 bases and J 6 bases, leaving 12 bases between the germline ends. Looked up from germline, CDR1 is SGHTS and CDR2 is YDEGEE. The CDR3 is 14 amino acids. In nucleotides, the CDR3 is TGTGCCAGCAGCTCATACCGGTTATCCGGGGAGCTGTTTTTT. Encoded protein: CASSSYRLSGELFF.

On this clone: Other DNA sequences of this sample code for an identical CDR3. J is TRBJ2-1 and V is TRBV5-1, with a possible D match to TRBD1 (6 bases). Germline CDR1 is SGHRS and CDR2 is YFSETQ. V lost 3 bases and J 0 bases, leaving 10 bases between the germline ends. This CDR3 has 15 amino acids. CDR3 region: CASSWTESSYNEQFF. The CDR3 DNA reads TGCGCCAGCAGCTGGACAGAAAGCTCCTACAATGAGCAGTTCTTC.

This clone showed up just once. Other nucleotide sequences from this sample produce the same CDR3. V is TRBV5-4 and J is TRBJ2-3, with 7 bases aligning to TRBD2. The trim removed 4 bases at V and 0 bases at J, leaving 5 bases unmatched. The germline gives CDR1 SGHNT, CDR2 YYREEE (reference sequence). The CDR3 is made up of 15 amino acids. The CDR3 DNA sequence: TGTGCCAGCAGCCCCCTTAGCGGGAGCACAGATACGCAGTATTTT. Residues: CASSPLSGSTDTQYF.

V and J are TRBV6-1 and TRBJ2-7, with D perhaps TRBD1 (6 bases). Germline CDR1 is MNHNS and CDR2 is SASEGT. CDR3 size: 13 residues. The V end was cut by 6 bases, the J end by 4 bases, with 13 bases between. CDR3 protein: CASRLMTGYEQYF. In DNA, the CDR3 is TGTGCCAGCAGATTAATGACAGGATACGAGCAGTACTTC.

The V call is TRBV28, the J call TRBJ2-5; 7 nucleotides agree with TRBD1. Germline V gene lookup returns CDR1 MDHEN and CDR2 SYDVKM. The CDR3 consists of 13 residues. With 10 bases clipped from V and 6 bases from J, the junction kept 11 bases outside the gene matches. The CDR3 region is CATRRQGIKTQYF. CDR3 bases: TGTGCCACCAGGAGACAGGGTATTAAGACCCAGTACTTC.

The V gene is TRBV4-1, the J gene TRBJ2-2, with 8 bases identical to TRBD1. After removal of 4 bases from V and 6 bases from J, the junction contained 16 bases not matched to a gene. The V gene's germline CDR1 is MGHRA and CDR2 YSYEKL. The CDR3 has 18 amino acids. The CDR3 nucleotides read TGCGCCAGCAGCCCCACTGGACAGGGTTCTTTCTTCGCCGGGGAGCTGTTTTTT. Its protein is CASSPTGQGSFFAGELFF.

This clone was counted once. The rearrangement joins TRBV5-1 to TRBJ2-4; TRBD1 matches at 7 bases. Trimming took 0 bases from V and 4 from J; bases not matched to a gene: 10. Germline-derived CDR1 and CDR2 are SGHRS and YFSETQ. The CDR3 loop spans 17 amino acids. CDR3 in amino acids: CASSLVYRDRPKNIQYF. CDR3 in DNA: TGCGCCAGCAGCTTGGTCTACAGGGACAGACCAAAAAACATTCAGTACTTC.

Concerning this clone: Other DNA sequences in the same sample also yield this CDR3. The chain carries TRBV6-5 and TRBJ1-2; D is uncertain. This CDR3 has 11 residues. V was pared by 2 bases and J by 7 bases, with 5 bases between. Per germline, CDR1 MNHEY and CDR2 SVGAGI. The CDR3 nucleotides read TGTGCCAGCAGTTACCGGGGTGGCTACACCTTC. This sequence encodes CASSYRGGYTF.

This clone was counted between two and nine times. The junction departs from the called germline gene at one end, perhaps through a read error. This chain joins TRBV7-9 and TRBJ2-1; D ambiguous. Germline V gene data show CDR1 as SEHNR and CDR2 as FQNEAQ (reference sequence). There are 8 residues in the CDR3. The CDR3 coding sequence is TGTGCCAGCAGCAGTGGGGTCTTC. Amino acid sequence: CASSSGVF.

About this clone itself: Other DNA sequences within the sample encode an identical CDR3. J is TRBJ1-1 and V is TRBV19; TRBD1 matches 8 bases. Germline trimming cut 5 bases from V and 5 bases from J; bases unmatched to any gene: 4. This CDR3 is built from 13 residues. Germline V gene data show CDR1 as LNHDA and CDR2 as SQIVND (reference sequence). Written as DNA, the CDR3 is TGTGCCAGTAGTCCGGACAGGGCTACTGAAGCTTTCTTT. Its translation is CASSPDRATEAFF.

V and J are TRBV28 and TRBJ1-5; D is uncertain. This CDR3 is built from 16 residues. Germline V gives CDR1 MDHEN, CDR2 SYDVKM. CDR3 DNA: TGTCCCCGTGGAGAACTTGCCCCCTATAGCAATCAGCCCCAGCATTTT. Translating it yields CPRGELAPYSNQPQHF.

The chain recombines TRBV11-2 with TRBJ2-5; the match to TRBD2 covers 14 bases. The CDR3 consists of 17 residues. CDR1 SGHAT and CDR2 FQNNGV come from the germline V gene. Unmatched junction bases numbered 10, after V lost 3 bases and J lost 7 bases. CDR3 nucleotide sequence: TGTGCCAGCAGCTTCCTAACGACTAGCGGGAGGGCATGGACCCAGTACTTC. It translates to CASSFLTTSGRAWTQYF. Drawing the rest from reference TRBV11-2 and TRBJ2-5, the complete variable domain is EAGVAQSPRYKIIEKRQSVAFWCNPISGHATLYWYQQILGQGPKLLIQFQNNGVVDDSQLPKDRFSAERLKGVDSTLKIQPAKLEDSAVYLCASSFLTTSGRAWTQYFGPGTRLLVL.

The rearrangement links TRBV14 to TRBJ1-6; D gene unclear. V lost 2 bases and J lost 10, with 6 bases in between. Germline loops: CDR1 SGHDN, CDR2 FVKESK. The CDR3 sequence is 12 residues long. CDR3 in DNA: TGTGCCAGCAGCCAATCACAGTCACCCCTCCACTTT. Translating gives CASSQSQSPLHF.

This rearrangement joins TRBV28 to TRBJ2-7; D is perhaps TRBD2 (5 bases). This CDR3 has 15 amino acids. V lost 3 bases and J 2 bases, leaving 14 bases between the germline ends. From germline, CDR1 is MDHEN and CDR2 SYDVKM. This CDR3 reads CASSLGVRGPYEQYF. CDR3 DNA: TGTGCCAGCAGTTTGGGCGTTCGCGGGCCCTACGAGCAGTACTTC. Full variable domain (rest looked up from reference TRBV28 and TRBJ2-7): DVKVTQSSRYLVKRTGEKVFLECVQDMDHENMFWYRQDPGLGLRLIYFSYDVKMKEKGDIPEGYSVSREKKERFSLILESASTNQTSMYLCASSLGVRGPYEQYFGPGTRLTVT.

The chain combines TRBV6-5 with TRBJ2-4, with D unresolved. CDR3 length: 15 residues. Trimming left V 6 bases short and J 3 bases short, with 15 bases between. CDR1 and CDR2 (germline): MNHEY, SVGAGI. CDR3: CASRRTVVGKNIQYF. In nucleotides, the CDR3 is TGTGCCAGCAGGCGGACGGTTGTTGGCAAAAACATTCAGTACTTC.

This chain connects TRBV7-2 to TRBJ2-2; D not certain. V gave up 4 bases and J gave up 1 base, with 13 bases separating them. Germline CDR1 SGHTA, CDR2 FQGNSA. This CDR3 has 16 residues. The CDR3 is CASSSTRIENTGELFF. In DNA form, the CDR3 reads TGTGCCAGCAGCTCGACGAGAATAGAGAACACCGGGGAGCTGTTTTTT.